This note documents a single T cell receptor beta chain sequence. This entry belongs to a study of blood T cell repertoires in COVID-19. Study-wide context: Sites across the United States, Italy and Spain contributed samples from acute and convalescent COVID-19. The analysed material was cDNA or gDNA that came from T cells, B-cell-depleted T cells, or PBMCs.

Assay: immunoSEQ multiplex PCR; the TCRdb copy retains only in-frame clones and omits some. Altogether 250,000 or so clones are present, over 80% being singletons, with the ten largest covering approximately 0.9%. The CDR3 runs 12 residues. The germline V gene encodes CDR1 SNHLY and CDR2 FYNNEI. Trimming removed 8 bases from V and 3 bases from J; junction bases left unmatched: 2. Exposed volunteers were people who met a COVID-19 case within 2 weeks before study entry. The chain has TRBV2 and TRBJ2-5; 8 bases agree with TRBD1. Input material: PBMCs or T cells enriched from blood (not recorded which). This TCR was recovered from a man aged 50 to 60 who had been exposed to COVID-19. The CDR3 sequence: CASQDREETQYF. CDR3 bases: TGTGCCAGCCAGGACAGGGAAGAGACCCAGTACTTC. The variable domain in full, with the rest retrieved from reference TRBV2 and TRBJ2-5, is EPEVTQTPSHQVTQMGQEVILRCVPISNHLYFYWYRQILGQKVEFLVSFYNNEISEKSEIFDDQFSVERPDGSNFTLKIRSTKLEDSAMYFCASQDREETQYFGPGTRLLVL.